This T cell receptor beta chain was sequenced in a study of blood T cell repertoires in COVID-19. Data came from immunoSEQ multiplex PCR; TCRdb stores just in-frame clones and leaves some out. The data contain roughly 250,000 clones, over 80% of them singletons. Sequences were obtained from PBMCs or T cells enriched from blood (not recorded which). The receptor was isolated from a woman younger than 30 who had recovered from COVID-19.

In nucleotides, the CDR3 is TGTGCCAGCAGCAAGACAGGGTCTGGGGCCAACGTCCTGACTTTC. Translation: CASSKTGSGANVLTF. The J gene is TRBJ2-6, the V gene TRBV5-5; 7 bases are a match to TRBD1. CDR3 length: 15 residues. Germline CDR1 is SGHKS and CDR2 is YYEKEE (reference sequence). V was clipped by 4 bases and J by 1 base; unmatched bases: 2.